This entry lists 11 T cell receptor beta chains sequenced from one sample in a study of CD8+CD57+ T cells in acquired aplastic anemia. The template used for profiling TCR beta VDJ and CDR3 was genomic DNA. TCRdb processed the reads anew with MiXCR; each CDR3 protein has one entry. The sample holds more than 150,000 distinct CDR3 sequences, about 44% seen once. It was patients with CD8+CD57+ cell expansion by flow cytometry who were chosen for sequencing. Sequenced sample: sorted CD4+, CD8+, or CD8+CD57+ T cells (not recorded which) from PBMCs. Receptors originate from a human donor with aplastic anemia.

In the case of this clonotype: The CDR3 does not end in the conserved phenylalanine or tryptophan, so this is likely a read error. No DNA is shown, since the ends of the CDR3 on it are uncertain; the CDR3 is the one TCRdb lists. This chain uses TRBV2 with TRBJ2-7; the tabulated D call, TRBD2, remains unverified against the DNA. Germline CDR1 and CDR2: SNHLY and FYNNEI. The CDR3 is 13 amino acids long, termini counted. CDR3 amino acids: CASSDRTSGSCSI.

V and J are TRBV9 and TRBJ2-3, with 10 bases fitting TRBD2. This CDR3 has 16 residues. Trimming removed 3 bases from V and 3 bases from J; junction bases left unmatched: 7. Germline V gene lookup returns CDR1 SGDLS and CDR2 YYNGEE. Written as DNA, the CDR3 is TGTGCCAGCAGCGCCCGTAGCGGGGGGAGGACAGATACGCAGTATTTT. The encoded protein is CASSARSGGRTDTQYF.

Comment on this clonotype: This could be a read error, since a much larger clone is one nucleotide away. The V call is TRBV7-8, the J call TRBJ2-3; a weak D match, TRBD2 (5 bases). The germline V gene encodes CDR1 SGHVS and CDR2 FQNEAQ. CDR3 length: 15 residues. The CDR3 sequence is CASSKGGELTDAQYF. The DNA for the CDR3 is TGTGCCAGCAGCAAGGGTGGGGAGCTCACAGATGCGCAGTATTTT.

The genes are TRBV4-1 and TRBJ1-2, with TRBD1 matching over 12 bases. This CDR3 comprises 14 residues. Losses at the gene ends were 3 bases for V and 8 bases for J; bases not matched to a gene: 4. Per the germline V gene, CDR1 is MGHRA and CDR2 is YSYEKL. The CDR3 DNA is TGCGCCAGCAGCCAGGGACAGGGGGCGGAAGGCTACACCTTC. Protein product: CASSQGQGAEGYTF.

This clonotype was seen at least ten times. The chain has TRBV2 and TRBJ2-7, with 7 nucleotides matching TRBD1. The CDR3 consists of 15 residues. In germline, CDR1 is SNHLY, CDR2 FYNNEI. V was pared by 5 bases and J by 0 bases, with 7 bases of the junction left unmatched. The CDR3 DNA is TGTGCCAGCAGTAAGGACAGGATAGGCTCCTACGAGCAGTACTTC. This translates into CASSKDRIGSYEQYF.

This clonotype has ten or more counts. Here the CDR3 reads CSARDKAGGREKLFF. For the CDR3, the DNA is TGCAGTGCTAGAGATAAGGCAGGGGGTCGTGAAAAACTGTTTTTT. This chain links TRBV20-1 with TRBJ1-4, with 7 bases aligning to TRBD1. Trimming took 0 bases from V and 7 from J; bases not matched to a gene: 8. The CDR3 has 15 residues. The germline V gene encodes CDR1 DFQATT and CDR2 SNEGSKA (reference sequence).

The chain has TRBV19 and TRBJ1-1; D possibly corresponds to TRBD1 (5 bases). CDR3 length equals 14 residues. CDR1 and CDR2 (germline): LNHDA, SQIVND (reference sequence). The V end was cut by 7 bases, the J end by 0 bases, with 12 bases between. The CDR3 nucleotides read TGTGCCAGTACGGGGGGGTTCGTGAACACTGAAGCTTTCTTT. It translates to CASTGGFVNTEAFF.

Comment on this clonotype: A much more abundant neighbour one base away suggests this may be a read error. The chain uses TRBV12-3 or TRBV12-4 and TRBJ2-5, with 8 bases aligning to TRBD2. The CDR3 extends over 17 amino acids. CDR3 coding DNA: TGTGCCAGCAGTCCCGACTGGCGCGGGGGGACTCAAGGGACCCAGTACTTC. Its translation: CASSPDWRGGTQGTQYF.

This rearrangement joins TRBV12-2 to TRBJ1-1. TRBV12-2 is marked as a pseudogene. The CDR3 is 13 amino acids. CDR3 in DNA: TGTGCAAGTCGCTTAGCGTGCAGATTTGAAGCTTTCTTT. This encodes CASRLACRFEAFF.

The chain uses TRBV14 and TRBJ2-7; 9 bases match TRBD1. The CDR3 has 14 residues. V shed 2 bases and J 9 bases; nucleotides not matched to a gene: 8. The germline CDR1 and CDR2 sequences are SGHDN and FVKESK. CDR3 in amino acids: CASSQHTGGARQYF. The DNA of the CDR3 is TGTGCCAGCAGCCAACATACAGGGGGCGCGCGGCAGTACTTC.

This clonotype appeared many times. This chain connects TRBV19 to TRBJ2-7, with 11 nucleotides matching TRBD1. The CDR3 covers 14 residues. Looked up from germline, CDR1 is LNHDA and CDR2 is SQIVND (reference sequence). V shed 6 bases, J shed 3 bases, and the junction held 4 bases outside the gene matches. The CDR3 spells CASSPGTGGYEQYF. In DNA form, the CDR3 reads TGTGCCAGTAGCCCCGGGACAGGGGGCTACGAGCAGTACTTC.